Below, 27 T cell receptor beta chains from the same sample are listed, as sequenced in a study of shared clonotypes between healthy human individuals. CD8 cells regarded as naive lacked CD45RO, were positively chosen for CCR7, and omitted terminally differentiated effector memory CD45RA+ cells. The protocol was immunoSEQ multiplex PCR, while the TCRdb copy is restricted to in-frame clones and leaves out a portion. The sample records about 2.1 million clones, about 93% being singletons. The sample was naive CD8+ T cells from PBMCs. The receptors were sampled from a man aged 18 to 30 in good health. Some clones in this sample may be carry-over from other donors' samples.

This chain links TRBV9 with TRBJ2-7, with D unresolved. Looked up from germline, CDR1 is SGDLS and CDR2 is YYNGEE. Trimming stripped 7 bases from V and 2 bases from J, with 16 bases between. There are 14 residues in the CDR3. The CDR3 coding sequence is TGTGCCAGCGCACCGGGCGTGAGGACCTACGAGCAGTACTTC. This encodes CASAPGVRTYEQYF.

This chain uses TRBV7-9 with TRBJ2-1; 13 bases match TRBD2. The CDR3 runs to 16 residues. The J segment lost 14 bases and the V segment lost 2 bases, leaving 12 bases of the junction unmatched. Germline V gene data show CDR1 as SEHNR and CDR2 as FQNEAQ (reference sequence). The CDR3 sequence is CASSLSPLSTSGREFF. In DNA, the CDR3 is TGTGCCAGCAGCTTAAGTCCCCTTTCTACTAGCGGGAGGGAGTTCTTC.

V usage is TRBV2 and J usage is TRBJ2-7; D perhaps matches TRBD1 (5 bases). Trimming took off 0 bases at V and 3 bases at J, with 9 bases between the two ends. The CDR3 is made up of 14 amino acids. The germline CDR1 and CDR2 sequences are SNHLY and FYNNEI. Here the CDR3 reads CASSEAAGNYEQYF. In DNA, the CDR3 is TGTGCCAGCAGTGAAGCCGCAGGGAACTACGAGCAGTACTTC.

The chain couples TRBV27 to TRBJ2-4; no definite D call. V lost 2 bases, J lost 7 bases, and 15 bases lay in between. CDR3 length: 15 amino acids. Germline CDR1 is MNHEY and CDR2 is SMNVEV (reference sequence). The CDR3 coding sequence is TGTGCCAGCAGTTTAGTAGGACCCGCTGGGAACATTCAGTACTTC. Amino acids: CASSLVGPAGNIQYF.

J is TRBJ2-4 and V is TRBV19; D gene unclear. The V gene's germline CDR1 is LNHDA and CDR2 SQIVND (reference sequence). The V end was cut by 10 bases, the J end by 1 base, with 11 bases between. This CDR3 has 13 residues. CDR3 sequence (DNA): TGTGCCACCCCGGTCAGGGCCAAAAACATTCAGTACTTC. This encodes CATPVRAKNIQYF. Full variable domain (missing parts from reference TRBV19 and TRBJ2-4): DGGITQSPKYLFRKEGQNVTLSCEQNLNHDAMYWYRQDPGQGLRLIYYSQIVNDFQKGDIAEGYSVSREKKESFPLTVTSAQKNPTAFYLCATPVRAKNIQYFGAGTRLSVL.

The CDR3 protein is CASSQGQFNQPQHF. DNA for the CDR3: TGTGCCAGCAGTCAAGGACAGTTCAATCAGCCCCAGCATTTT. V gene TRBV2 combines with J gene TRBJ1-5, with D possibly TRBD1 on 6 matching bases. CDR1 SNHLY and CDR2 FYNNEI come from the germline V gene. The length of the CDR3 is 14 residues. Deletions cut 5 bases from V and 3 bases from J, with 11 bases between.

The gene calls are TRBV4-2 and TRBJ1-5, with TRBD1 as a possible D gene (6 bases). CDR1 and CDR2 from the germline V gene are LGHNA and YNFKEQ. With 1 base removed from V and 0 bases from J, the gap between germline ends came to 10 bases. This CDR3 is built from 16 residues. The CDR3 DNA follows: TGTGCCAGCAGCCAAGCAGGGGAGTATAGCAATCAGCCCCAGCATTTT. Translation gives CASSQAGEYSNQPQHF.

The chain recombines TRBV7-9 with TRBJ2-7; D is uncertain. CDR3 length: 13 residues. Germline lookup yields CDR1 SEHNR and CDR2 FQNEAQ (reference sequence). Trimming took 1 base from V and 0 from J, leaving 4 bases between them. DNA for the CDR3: TGTGCCAGCAGCTTAGGCTTCTCCTACGAGCAGTACTTC. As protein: CASSLGFSYEQYF.

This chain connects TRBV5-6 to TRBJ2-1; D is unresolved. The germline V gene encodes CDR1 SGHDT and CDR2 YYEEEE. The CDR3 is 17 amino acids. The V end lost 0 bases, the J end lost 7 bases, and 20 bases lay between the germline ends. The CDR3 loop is CASSLGRAATDGNEQFF. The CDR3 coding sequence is TGTGCCAGCAGCTTGGGTAGGGCGGCCACGGACGGGAATGAGCAGTTCTTC. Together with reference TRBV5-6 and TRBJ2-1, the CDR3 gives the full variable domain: DAGVTQSPTHLIKTRGQQVTLRCSPKSGHDTVSWYQQALGQGPQFIFQYYEEEERQRGNFPDRFSGHQFPNYSSELNVNALLLGDSALYLCASSLGRAATDGNEQFFGPGTRLTVL.

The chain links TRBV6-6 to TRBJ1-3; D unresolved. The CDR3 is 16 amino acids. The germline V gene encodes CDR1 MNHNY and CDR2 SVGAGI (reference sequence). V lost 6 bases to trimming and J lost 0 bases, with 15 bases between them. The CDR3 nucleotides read TGTGCCAGCAGAGATCCCAGTGGACCCTCTGGAAACACCATATATTTT. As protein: CASRDPSGPSGNTIYF.

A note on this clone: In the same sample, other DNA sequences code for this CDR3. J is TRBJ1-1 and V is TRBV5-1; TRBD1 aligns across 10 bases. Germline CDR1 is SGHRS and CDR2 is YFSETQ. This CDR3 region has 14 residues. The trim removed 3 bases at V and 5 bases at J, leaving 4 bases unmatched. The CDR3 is CASSSGQGNTEAFF. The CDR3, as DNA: TGCGCCAGCAGCTCGGGACAGGGGAATACTGAAGCTTTCTTT.

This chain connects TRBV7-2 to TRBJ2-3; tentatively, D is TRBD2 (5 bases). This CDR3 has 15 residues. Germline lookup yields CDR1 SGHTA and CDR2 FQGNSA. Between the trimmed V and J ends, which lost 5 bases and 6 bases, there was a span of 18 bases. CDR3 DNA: TGTGCCAGCAGCCCTAGCCGACTACCGAAGGATACGCAGTATTTT. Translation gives CASSPSRLPKDTQYF.

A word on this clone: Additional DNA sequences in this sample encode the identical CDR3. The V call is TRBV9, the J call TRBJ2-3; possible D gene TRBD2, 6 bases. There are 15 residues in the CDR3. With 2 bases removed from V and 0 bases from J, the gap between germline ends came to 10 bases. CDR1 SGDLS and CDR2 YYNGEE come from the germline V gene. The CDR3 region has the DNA TGTGCCAGCAGCGTCGCGGGATCTAGCACAGATACGCAGTATTTT. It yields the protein CASSVAGSSTDTQYF. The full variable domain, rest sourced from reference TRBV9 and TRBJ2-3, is DSGVTQTPKHLITATGQRVTLRCSPRSGDLSVYWYQQSLDQGLQFLIQYYNGEERAKGNILERFSAQQFPDLHSELNLSSLELGDSALYFCASSVAGSSTDTQYFGPGTRLTVL.

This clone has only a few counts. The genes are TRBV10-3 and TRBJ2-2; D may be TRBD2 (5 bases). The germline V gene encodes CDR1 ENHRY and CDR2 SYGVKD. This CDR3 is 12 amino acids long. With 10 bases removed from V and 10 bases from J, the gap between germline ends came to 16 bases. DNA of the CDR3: TGTGCCACCCGTAGGGTTAGCGAGGAGCTGTTTTTT. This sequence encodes CATRRVSEELFF.

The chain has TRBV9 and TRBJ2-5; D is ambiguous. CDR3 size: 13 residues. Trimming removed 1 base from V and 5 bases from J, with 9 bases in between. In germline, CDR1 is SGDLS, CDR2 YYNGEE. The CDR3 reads CASSVTSHETQYF. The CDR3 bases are TGTGCCAGCAGCGTAACATCGCACGAGACCCAGTACTTC.

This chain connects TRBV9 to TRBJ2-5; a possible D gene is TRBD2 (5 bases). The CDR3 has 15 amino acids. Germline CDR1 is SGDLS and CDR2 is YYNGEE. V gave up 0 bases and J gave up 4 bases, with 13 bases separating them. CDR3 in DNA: TGTGCCAGCAGCGTAGTGGGTCTAGGAGGAGAGACCCAGTACTTC. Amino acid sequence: CASSVVGLGGETQYF.

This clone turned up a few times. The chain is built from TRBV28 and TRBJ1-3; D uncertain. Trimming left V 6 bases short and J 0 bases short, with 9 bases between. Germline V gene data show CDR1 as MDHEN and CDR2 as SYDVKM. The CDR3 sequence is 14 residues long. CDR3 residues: CASRVRLSGNTIYF. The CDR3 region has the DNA TGTGCCAGCAGGGTAAGACTCTCTGGAAACACCATATATTTT.

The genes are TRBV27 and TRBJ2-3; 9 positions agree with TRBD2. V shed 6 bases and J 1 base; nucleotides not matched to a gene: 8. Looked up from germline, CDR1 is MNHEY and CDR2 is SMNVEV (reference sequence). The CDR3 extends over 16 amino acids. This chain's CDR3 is CASSPIAGEGTDTQYF. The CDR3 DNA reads TGTGCCAGCAGCCCAATAGCGGGGGAGGGCACAGATACGCAGTATTTT.

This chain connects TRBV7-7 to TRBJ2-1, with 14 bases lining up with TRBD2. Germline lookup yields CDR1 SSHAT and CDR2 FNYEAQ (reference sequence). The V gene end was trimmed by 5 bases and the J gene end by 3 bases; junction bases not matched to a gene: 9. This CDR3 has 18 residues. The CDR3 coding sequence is TGTGCCAGCAGCCCAGGGACTAGCGGGAGAGGTATCTACAATGAGCAGTTCTTC. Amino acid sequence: CASSPGTSGRGIYNEQFF.

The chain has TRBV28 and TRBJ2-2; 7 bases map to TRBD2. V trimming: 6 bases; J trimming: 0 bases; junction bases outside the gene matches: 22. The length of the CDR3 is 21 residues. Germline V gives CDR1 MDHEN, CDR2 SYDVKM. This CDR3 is CASSPFWAGVLRLANTGELFF. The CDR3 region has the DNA TGTGCCAGCAGCCCCTTTTGGGCGGGAGTCCTAAGGTTGGCGAACACCGGGGAGCTGTTTTTT.

In DNA form, the CDR3 reads TGTGCCAGCGGCTGGACAGGGGGCCCCAAAAACATTCAGTACTTC. This translates into CASGWTGGPKNIQYF. The chain combines TRBV27 with TRBJ2-4; TRBD1 agrees at 11 bases. The ends lost 8 bases at V and 2 bases at J; junction bases unmatched: 5. Germline V gives CDR1 MNHEY, CDR2 SMNVEV (reference sequence). The CDR3 has 15 residues.

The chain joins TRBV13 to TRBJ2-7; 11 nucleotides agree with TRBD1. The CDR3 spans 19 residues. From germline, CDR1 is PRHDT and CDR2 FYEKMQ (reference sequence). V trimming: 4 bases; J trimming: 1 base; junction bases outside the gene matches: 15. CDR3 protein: CASSWKRRDRGFNSYEQYF. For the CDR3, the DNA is TGTGCCAGCAGCTGGAAAAGAAGGGACAGGGGGTTTAATTCCTACGAGCAGTACTTC.

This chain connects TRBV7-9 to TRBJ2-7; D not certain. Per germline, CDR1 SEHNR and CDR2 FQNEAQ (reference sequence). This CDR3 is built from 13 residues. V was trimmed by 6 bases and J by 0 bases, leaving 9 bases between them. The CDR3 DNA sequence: TGTGCCAGCAGAGGGCCGGGCTCCTACGAGCAGTACTTC. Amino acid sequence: CASRGPGSYEQYF.

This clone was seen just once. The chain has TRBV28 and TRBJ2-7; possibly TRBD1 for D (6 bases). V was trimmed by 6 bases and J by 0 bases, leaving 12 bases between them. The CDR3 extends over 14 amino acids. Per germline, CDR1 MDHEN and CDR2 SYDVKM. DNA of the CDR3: TGTGCCAGCAGCATCAGGGGTAGCTCCTACGAGCAGTACTTC. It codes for CASSIRGSSYEQYF.

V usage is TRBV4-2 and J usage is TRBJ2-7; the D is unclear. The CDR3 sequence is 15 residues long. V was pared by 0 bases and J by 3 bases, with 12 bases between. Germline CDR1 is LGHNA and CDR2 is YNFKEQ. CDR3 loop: CASSQEVGRIYEQYF. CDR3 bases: TGTGCCAGCAGCCAAGAAGTCGGACGGATCTACGAGCAGTACTTC.

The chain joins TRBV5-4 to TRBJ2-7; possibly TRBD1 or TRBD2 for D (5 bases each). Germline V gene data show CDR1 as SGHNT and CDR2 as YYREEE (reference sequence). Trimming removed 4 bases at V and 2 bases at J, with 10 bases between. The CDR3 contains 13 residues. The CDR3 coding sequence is TGTGCCAGCAGCCCGGGACGGACCTACGAGCAGTACTTC. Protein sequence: CASSPGRTYEQYF.

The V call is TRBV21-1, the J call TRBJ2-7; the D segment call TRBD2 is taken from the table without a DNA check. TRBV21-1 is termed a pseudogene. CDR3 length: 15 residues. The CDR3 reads CASNPKLATPYEQYF. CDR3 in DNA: TGTGCCAGCAACCCGAAACTAGCTACTCCCTACGAGCAGTACTTC.